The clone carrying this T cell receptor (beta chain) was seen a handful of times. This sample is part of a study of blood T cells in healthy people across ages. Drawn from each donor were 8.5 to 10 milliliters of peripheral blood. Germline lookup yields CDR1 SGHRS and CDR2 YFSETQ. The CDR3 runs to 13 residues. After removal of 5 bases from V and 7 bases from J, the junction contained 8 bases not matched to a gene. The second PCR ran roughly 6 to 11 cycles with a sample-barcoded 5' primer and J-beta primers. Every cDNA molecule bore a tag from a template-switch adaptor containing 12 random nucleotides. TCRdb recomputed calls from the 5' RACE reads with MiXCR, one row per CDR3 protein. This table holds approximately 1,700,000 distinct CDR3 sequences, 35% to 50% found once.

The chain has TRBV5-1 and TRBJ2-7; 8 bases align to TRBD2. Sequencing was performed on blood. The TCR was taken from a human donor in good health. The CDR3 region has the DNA TGCGCCAGCAGGCTAGCGGGTGAAGGGGAGCAGTACTTC. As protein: CASRLAGEGEQYF. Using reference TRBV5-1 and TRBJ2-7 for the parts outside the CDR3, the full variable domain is KAGVTQTPRYLIKTRGQQVTLSCSPISGHRSVSWYQQTPGQGLQFLFEYFSETQRNKGNFPGRFSGRQFSNSRSEMNVSTLELGDSALYLCASRLAGEGEQYFGPGTRLTVT.